This TCR beta chain appears in the sequencing data of a study of shared T cell receptors in the human thymus. This CDR3 contains 13 residues. V lost 2 bases and J 9 bases, leaving 8 bases between the germline ends. Germline values: CDR1 SEHNR, CDR2 FQNEAQ (reference sequence). Profiled with immunoSEQ multiplex PCR; TCRdb holds only in-frame clones, not every one. Of about 710,000 clones in the sample, more than 75% were seen once. Another study also made use of these data, one on human thymus T cells. As reported in that work: Surgeons resected thymus tissue during corrective heart surgery. In unrelated individuals, thymic repertoires overlapped highly, according to related research.

The V gene is TRBV7-9, the J gene TRBJ1-6, with D hard to call. Sequencing used thymocytes. The sequence came from a boy younger than two with a congenital heart defect. CDR3 region: CASSLCHSSPLHF. CDR3 sequence (DNA): TGTGCCAGCAGCTTATGCCACAGTTCACCCCTCCACTTT.